These 11 T cell receptor beta chains share one sample of origin, sequenced in a study of T cells expressing NK-cell markers. TCRdb reprocessed the 5' RACE reads, keeping one entry per CDR3 protein, no DNA. This sample's table has roughly 430,000 distinct CDR3 sequences. The sequencing input was blood T cells: a sorted CD56 or NKG2C T cell subset, CD4+ or CD8+ T cells, or bulk PBMC T cells (not recorded which). Receptors originate from a woman between 18 and 75 years old in good health.

The chain employs TRBV20-1 and TRBJ2-2; no DNA is available, so the TRBD1 call from TCRdb remains unchecked. CDR3 length: 13 amino acids. Germline values: CDR1 DFQATT, CDR2 SNEGSKA (reference sequence). Here the CDR3 reads CSAIRVDTGELFF.

The chain couples TRBV5-1 to TRBJ2-3; TCRdb reports TRBD1, a call that lacks DNA to check it against. The CDR3 is 15 amino acids. CDR1 is SGHRS and CDR2 is YFSETQ in the germline V gene. The CDR3 loop reads CASSYRGSGTDTQYF.

The J gene is TRBJ2-7, the V gene TRBV6-1. Per the germline V gene, CDR1 is MNHNS and CDR2 is SASEGT. The CDR3 spans 14 residues. This CDR3 is CASKVDGVAYEQYF.

V gene TRBV20-1 combines with J gene TRBJ2-5; TCRdb gives TRBD1 as the D gene, but with no DNA this cannot be confirmed. CDR3 size: 15 residues. The germline gives CDR1 DFQATT, CDR2 SNEGSKA (reference sequence). The CDR3 is CSAVPGQGRLETQYF.

The chain combines TRBV12-3 or TRBV12-4 with TRBJ2-5; there is no DNA to check the TCRdb D call of TRBD1. This CDR3 comprises 14 residues. The CDR3 reads CASSWGQRQETQYF.

The J gene is TRBJ2-5, the V gene TRBV10-3; TCRdb's D call of TRBD2 is untestable without DNA. The CDR3 is 15 residues long. Germline values: CDR1 ENHRY, CDR2 SYGVKD. The CDR3: CAISDLGGALGTQYF.

The CDR3 protein is CASSQDYDGYTF. This chain joins TRBV4-3 and TRBJ1-2. The CDR3 has 12 residues. The germline gives CDR1 LGHNA, CDR2 YSLEER.

This chain's CDR3 is CASSLHSLNYGYTF. The chain recombines TRBV6-2 or TRBV6-3 with TRBJ1-2. CDR3 length: 14 residues. Per germline, CDR1 MNHEY and CDR2 SVGEGT.

This chain links TRBV7-2 with TRBJ2-3; absent DNA, TCRdb's TRBD1 call cannot be checked. Germline CDR1 and CDR2: SGHTA and FQGNSA. This CDR3 comprises 13 residues. CDR3 sequence: CASSLARGDTQYF.

The gene calls are TRBV15 and TRBJ2-3; checking the TCRdb D call of TRBD1 is not possible without DNA. The CDR3 is 15 amino acids. Germline loops: CDR1 LNHNV, CDR2 YYDKDF (reference sequence). The CDR3 reads CATSRDGTGPDTQYF.

The chain combines TRBV29-1 with TRBJ2-4; TCRdb calls TRBD1, which cannot be checked without DNA. Per the germline V gene, CDR1 is SQVTM and CDR2 is ANQGSEA. The CDR3 has 11 residues. CDR3: CSAARGDIQYF.